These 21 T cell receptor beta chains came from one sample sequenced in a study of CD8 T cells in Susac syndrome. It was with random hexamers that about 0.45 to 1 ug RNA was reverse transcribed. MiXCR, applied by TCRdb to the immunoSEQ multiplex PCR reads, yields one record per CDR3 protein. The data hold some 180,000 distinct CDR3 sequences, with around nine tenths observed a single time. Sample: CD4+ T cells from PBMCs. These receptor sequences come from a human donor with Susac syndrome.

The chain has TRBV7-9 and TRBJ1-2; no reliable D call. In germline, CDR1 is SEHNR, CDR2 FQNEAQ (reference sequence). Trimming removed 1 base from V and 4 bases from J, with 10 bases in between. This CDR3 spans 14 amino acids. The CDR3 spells CASSLVGSGYGYTF. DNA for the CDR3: TGTGCCAGCAGCTTAGTGGGTAGCGGCTATGGCTACACCTTC.

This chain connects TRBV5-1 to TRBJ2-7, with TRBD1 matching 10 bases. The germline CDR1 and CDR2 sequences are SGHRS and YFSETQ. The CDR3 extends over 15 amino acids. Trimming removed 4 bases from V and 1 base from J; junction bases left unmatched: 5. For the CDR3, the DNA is TGCGCCAGCAGCCGGGACAGGGGATCTTCCTACGAGCAGTACTTC. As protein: CASSRDRGSSYEQYF.

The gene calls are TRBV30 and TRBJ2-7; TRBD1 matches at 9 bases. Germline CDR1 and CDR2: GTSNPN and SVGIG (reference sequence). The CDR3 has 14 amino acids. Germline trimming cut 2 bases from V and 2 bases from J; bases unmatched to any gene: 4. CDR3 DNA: TGTGCCTGGAGTTTCTACAGGGGGCCCTACGAGCAGTACTTC. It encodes CAWSFYRGPYEQYF. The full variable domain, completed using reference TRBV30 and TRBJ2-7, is SQTIHQWPATLVQPVGSPLSLECTVEGTSNPNLYWYRQAAGRGLQLLFYSVGIGQISSEVPQNLSASRPQDRQFILSSKKLLLSDSGFYLCAWSFYRGPYEQYFGPGTRLTVT.

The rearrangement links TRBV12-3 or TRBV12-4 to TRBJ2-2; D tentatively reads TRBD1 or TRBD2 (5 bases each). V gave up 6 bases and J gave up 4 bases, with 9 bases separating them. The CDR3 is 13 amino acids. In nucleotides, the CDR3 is TGTGCCAGCAGATTTGGGGGCACCGGGGAGCTGTTTTTT. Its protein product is CASRFGGTGELFF.

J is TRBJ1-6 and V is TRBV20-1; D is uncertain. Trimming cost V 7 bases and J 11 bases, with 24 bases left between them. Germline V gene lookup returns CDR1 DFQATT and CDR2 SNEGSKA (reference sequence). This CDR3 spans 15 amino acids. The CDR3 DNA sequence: TGCAGTGGGGTAGAGGGAAGCGCCTTCGGGACACCCCTCCACTTT. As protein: CSGVEGSAFGTPLHF.

CDR3 DNA: TGTGCCAGCAGCTCCTCAGGGGCCGAATTCAATGAGCAGTTCTTC. This gives the protein CASSSSGAEFNEQFF. The rearrangement joins TRBV7-9 to TRBJ2-1, with D possibly matching TRBD1 (6 bases). The V gene lost 4 bases and the J gene lost 6 bases, with 16 bases spanning the gap. Germline V gives CDR1 SEHNR, CDR2 FQNEAQ (reference sequence). The CDR3 has 15 residues. The full variable domain, rest sourced from reference TRBV7-9 and TRBJ2-1, is DTGVSQNPRHKITKRGQNVTFRCDPISEHNRLYWYRQTLGQGPEFLTYFQNEAQLEKSRLLSDRFSAERPKGSFSTLEIQRTEQGDSAMYLCASSSSGAEFNEQFFGPGTRLTVL.

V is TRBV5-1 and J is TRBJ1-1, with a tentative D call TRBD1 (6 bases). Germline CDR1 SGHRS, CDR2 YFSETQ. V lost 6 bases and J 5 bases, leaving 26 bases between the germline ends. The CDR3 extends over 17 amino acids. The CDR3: CASTLGLGGPLGTEAFF. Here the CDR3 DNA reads TGCGCCAGCACCTTAGGCCTTGGGGGCCCTCTGGGAACTGAAGCTTTCTTT.

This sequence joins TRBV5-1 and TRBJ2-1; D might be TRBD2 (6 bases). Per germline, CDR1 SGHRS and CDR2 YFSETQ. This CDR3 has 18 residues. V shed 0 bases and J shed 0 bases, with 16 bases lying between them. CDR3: CASSLVSGAGSSYNEQFF. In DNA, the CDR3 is TGCGCCAGCAGCTTGGTTAGCGGAGCTGGGAGCTCCTACAATGAGCAGTTCTTC.

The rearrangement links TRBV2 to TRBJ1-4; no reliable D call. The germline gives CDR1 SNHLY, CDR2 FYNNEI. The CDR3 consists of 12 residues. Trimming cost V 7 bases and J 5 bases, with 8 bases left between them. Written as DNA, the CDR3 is TGTGCCAGCAAGAGGACCAATGAAAAACTGTTTTTT. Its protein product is CASKRTNEKLFF.

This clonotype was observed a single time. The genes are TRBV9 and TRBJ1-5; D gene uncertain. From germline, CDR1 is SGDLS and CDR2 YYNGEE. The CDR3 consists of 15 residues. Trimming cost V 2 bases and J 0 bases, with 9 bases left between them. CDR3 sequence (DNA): TGTGCCAGCAGCGTGGAGGGTTCTAGCAATCAGCCCCAGCATTTT. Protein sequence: CASSVEGSSNQPQHF.

CDR3 loop: CASSFRSSGWGVETQYF. The CDR3 region has the DNA TGTGCCAGCAGCTTCCGTTCGTCAGGTTGGGGTGTAGAGACCCAGTACTTC. This chain links TRBV5-6 with TRBJ2-5, with D unresolved. Looked up from germline, CDR1 is SGHDT and CDR2 is YYEEEE. The CDR3 spans 17 residues. V lost 2 bases and J 4 bases, leaving 21 bases between the germline ends.

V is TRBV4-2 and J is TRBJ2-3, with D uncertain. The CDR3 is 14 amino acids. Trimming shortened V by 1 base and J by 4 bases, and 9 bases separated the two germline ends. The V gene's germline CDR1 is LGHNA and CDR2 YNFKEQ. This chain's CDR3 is CASSQVQLPDTQYF. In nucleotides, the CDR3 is TGTGCCAGCAGCCAAGTCCAGCTTCCAGATACGCAGTATTTT.

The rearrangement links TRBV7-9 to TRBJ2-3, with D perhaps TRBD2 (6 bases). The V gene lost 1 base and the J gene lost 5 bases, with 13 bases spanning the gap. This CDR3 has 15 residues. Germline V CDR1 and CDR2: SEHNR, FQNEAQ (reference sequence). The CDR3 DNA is TGTGCCAGCAGCTTAGTGTCTAGCGCATTAGATACGCAGTATTTT. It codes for CASSLVSSALDTQYF.

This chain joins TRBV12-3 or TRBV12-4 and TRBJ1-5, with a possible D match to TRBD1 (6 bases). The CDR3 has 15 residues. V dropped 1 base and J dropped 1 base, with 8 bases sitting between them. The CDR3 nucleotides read TGTGCCAGCAGTTTAGAGAGGGGGAGCAATCAGCCCCAGCATTTT. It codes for CASSLERGSNQPQHF.

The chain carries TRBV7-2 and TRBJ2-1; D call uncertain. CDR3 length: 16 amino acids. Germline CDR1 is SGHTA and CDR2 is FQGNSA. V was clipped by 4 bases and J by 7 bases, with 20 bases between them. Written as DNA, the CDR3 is TGTGCCAGCAGCTCGGGCTTTTTAGGGCCTTTGAATGAGCAGTTCTTC. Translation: CASSSGFLGPLNEQFF.

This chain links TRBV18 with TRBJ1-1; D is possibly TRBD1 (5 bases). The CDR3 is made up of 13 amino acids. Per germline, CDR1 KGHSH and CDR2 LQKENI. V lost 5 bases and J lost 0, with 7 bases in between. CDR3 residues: CASSGGLNTEAFF. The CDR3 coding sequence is TGTGCCAGCTCAGGGGGATTGAACACTGAAGCTTTCTTT.

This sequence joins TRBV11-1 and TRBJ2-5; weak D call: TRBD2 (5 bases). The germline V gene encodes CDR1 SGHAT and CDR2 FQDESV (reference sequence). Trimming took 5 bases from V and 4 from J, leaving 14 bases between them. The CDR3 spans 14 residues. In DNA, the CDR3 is TGTGCCAGCAGCCCGGGATCGGGCGGAGAGACCCAGTACTTC. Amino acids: CASSPGSGGETQYF.

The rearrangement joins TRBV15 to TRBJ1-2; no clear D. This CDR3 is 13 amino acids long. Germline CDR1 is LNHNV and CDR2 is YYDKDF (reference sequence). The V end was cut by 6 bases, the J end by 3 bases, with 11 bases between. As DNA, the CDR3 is TGTGCCACCAGTGCGGGGTCCGACTATGGCTACACCTTC. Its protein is CATSAGSDYGYTF.

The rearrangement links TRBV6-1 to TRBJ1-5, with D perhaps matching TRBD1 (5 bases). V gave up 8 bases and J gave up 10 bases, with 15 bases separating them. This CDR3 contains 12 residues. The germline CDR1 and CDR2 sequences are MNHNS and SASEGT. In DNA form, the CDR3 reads TGTGCCAGCCAGGACACATTTAGCCCCCAGCATTTT. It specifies CASQDTFSPQHF.

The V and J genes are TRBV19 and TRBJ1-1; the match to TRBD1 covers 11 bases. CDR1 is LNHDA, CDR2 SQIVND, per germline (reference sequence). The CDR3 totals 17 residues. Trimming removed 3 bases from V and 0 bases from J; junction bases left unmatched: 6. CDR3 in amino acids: CASSIRRTGGVNTEAFF. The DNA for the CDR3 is TGTGCCAGTAGTATTCGCAGGACAGGGGGCGTGAACACTGAAGCTTTCTTT.

CDR3 region: CATAGETEEKLFF. In DNA, the CDR3 is TGTGCCACTGCTGGGGAGACAGAAGAAAAACTGTTTTTT. The gene calls are TRBV10-3 and TRBJ1-4; D perhaps matches TRBD1 (5 bases). From germline, CDR1 is ENHRY and CDR2 SYGVKD. Trimming removed 10 bases from V and 8 bases from J, with 17 bases in between. The CDR3 has 13 amino acids.